These 8 T cell receptor beta chains were all obtained from the same sample, sequenced in a study of blood T cell repertoires in COVID-19. The data were produced by immunoSEQ multiplex PCR, yet TCRdb's version contains in-frame clones alone and is incomplete. The sample includes 350,000 to 450,000 clones, 80% to 90% of them seen just once. Sequenced material: peripheral blood. The receptors stem from a woman aged 55-75 years with COVID-19, enrolled during active disease.

The J gene is TRBJ1-1, the V gene TRBV9; TRBD1 aligns across 7 bases. This CDR3 spans 17 amino acids. Per germline, CDR1 SGDLS and CDR2 YYNGEE. Trimming cost V 3 bases and J 0 bases; bases outside gene matches: 11. CDR3 coding DNA: TGTGCCAGCAGCGCGTCGAACAGGGGTGGTTTGAACACTGAAGCTTTCTTT. Translated, it gives CASSASNRGGLNTEAFF.

The chain couples TRBV7-3 to TRBJ1-2, with unresolved D. Per the germline V gene, CDR1 is SGHTA and CDR2 is FQGTGA. The CDR3 has 13 residues. V dropped 1 base and J dropped 4 bases, with 7 bases sitting between them. This CDR3 reads CASSLNGGYGYTF. In DNA form, the CDR3 reads TGTGCCAGCAGCTTAAATGGAGGCTATGGCTACACCTTC.

The V gene is TRBV7-3, the J gene TRBJ1-2; D is unclear. The CDR3 totals 12 residues. V was clipped by 4 bases and J by 10 bases, with 13 bases between them. In germline, CDR1 is SGHTA, CDR2 FQGTGA. The CDR3 region is CASSSDRRDYTF. CDR3 DNA sequence: TGTGCCAGCAGCTCGGACCGCCGGGACTACACCTTC. The entire variable domain, with the rest obtained from reference TRBV7-3 and TRBJ1-2, is as follows: GAGVSQTPSNKVTEKGKYVELRCDPISGHTALYWYRQSLGQGPEFLIYFQGTGAADDSGLPNDRFFAVRPEGSVSTLKIQRTERGDSAVYLCASSSDRRDYTFGSGTRLTVV.

V gene TRBV2 combines with J gene TRBJ1-5, with D possibly matching TRBD1 (5 bases). V was shortened by 6 bases and J by 7 bases, with 16 bases between the two germline ends. This CDR3 region has 14 residues. Germline values: CDR1 SNHLY, CDR2 FYNNEI. The CDR3 protein is CASSGTGGHQPQHF. In DNA form, the CDR3 reads TGTGCCAGCAGCGGGACCGGAGGGCACCAGCCCCAGCATTTT.

This clone was recorded once. This chain uses TRBV11-1 with TRBJ1-6, with unresolved D. Germline values: CDR1 SGHAT, CDR2 FQDESV (reference sequence). The CDR3 sequence is 14 residues long. Trimming shortened V by 5 bases and J by 7 bases, and 12 bases separated the two germline ends. The CDR3 is CASSRELGNSPLHF. CDR3 bases: TGTGCCAGCAGCCGGGAGTTGGGGAATTCACCCCTCCACTTT.

This clone has just a few counts. The chain links TRBV19 to TRBJ2-1; possible D gene TRBD1, 6 bases. Germline values: CDR1 LNHDA, CDR2 SQIVND (reference sequence). The V gene lost 5 bases and the J gene lost 12 bases, with 20 bases spanning the gap. This CDR3 region has 14 residues. CDR3 region: CASSGSKLVGGQFF. CDR3 nucleotides: TGTGCCAGTAGTGGGAGTAAGTTAGTAGGGGGGCAGTTCTTC.

The chain carries TRBV6-1 and TRBJ2-3, with 8 bases lining up with TRBD2. Germline CDR1 MNHNS, CDR2 SASEGT. The CDR3 is 18 residues long. Unmatched junction bases numbered 17, after V lost 4 bases and J lost 5 bases. The CDR3 coding sequence is TGTGCCAGCAGTGGCTCCTTACGGGGGGGCCTAATGAAAGATACGCAGTATTTT. Amino acid sequence: CASSGSLRGGLMKDTQYF.

The chain couples TRBV3-1 (or the pseudogene TRBV3-2) to TRBJ2-5, with TRBD1 as a possible D gene (6 bases). V gave up 0 bases and J gave up 6 bases, with 8 bases separating them. Germline V gene data show CDR1 as LGHDT and CDR2 as YNNKEL (reference sequence). This CDR3 has 13 amino acids. Written as DNA, the CDR3 is TGTGCCAGCAGCCAAGACAGGGGACAGACCCAGTACTTC. As protein: CASSQDRGQTQYF.